The 32 T cell receptor beta chains in this list originate from one sample, sequenced in a study of a mutant IDH1 vaccine in newly diagnosed glioma. As for time point: week 35, safety follow-up. Topical imiquimod accompanied each vaccine dose, which consisted of 300 ug of mutant IDH1 20-mer peptide. Clones were sequenced by immunoSEQ multiplex PCR, and TCRdb holds only the in-frame ones, with some missing. The data contain over 40,000 clones, 80% to 85% of them seen just once; the ten biggest clones take up approximately 4.7%. Their specific antigens are unknown. Sequenced material: PBMCs, taken from a glioma patient whose treatment included an IDH1 peptide vaccine. The receptors come from a woman aged 40 to 50 with glioma. Some clones in this sample may be carry-over from other donors' samples.

J is TRBJ1-1 and V is TRBV23-1, with D possibly matching TRBD1 (6 bases). Being an ORF, TRBV23-1 has a function that is uncertain. Trimming took 9 bases from V and 7 from J, leaving 15 bases between them. CDR3 length equals 12 residues. This CDR3 is CARGRGADEAFF. The CDR3 region has the DNA TGCGCCAGGGGGCGGGGGGCCGATGAAGCTTTCTTT.

In this sample, this clone turned up once. The chain recombines TRBV11-3 with TRBJ2-7; possible D gene TRBD2, 5 bases. The germline CDR1 and CDR2 sequences are SGHNT and YENEEA. This CDR3 has 16 amino acids. The ends were cut back, 4 bases at V and 6 bases at J, with 22 bases in the middle. Written as DNA, the CDR3 is TGTGCCAGCAGCTACCTGGGCGGAGGTACGTCGGGCGAGCAGTACTTC. It specifies CASSYLGGGTSGEQYF.

V and J are TRBV14 and TRBJ2-4; possibly TRBD2 for D (5 bases). The CDR3 is 15 residues long. Per germline, CDR1 SGHDN and CDR2 FVKESK. The V and J ends lost 1 base and 5 bases respectively, with 12 bases between them. The CDR3 region has the DNA TGTGCCAGCAGCCAAGGCGGGCGGATTCAAAACATTCAGTACTTC. This codes for CASSQGGRIQNIQYF.

The rearrangement links TRBV7-8 to TRBJ1-5; D is perhaps TRBD1 (5 bases). V lost 1 base, J lost 6 bases, and 13 bases lay in between. Germline V gene data show CDR1 as SGHVS and CDR2 as FQNEAQ. The CDR3 sequence is 15 residues long. CDR3 sequence (DNA): TGTGCCAGCAGCTTAGTTGGGGGGGATGGTCAGCCCCAGCATTTT. This gives the protein CASSLVGGDGQPQHF.

The DNA for the CDR3 is TGTGCCAGCAGCCACAGACTAGCGGTGGAGGTGGGCCCTTACGAGCAGTACTTC. Amino acids: CASSHRLAVEVGPYEQYF. The rearrangement links TRBV4-2 to TRBJ2-7; 9 bases map to TRBD2. This CDR3 region has 18 residues. J gave up 4 bases and V 3 bases, and 16 bases lay outside the gene matches. Germline CDR1 is LGHNA and CDR2 is YNFKEQ.

The chain employs TRBV7-9 and TRBJ2-3; D is undetermined. Looked up from germline, CDR1 is SEHNR and CDR2 is FQNEAQ (reference sequence). This CDR3 contains 12 residues. V was clipped by 5 bases and J by 0 bases, with 3 bases between them. CDR3 sequence: CASSASTDTQYF. CDR3 bases: TGTGCCAGCAGCGCGAGCACAGATACGCAGTATTTT.

For the CDR3, the DNA is TGTGCCAGTAGTATCCTAGGGGAGACCCAGTACTTC. Translated, it gives CASSILGETQYF. The V gene is TRBV19, the J gene TRBJ2-5; D is uncertain. Germline CDR1 and CDR2: LNHDA and SQIVND (reference sequence). The CDR3 consists of 12 residues. V was cut by 3 bases and J by 5 bases, with 7 bases left in between.

V is TRBV6-5 and J is TRBJ1-1, with D hard to call. The CDR3 totals 14 residues. Trimming removed 6 bases from V and 2 bases from J, with 13 bases in between. The germline CDR1 and CDR2 sequences are MNHEY and SVGAGI. The CDR3 loop reads CASSAIQGNTEAFF. Written as DNA, the CDR3 is TGTGCCAGCAGCGCTATCCAAGGCAACACTGAAGCTTTCTTT.

V and J are TRBV7-2 and TRBJ2-2; possibly TRBD1 for D (5 bases). The CDR3 is 15 amino acids. Deletions cut 2 bases from V and 6 bases from J, with 13 bases between. Germline V lookup: CDR1 SGHTA, CDR2 FQGNSA. CDR3 sequence: CASSLRPRVAGELFF. CDR3 DNA sequence: TGTGCCAGCAGCTTACGTCCCAGGGTCGCCGGGGAGCTGTTTTTT.

The genes are TRBV10-3 and TRBJ1-1; the D gene is possibly TRBD1 (5 bases). This CDR3 spans 14 amino acids. Trimming removed 10 bases at V and 1 base at J, with 16 bases between. The germline CDR1 and CDR2 sequences are ENHRY and SYGVKD. The CDR3 DNA is TGTGCCACCCATCGGGGCCAGCAGAACACTGAAGCTTTCTTT. Translation: CATHRGQQNTEAFF.

This rearrangement joins TRBV11-2 to TRBJ2-1; D remains ambiguous. The CDR3 consists of 12 residues. Trimming removed 0 bases from V and 12 bases from J, with 9 bases in between. Germline V lookup: CDR1 SGHAT, CDR2 FQNNGV. The DNA of the CDR3 is TGTGCCAGCAGCTTAGATCGAACTGCGCAGTTCTTC. Translation: CASSLDRTAQFF.

This chain uses TRBV2 with TRBJ1-3; possible D gene TRBD1, 6 bases. Trimming shortened V by 10 bases and J by 7 bases, and 17 bases separated the two germline ends. This CDR3 comprises 13 residues. CDR1 is SNHLY and CDR2 is FYNNEI in the germline V gene. The CDR3 sequence is CATGQPTSNTIYF. In DNA, the CDR3 is TGTGCCACCGGACAGCCGACGAGCAACACCATATATTTT.

The chain combines TRBV6-5 with TRBJ1-2; 9 bases are a match to TRBD1. Germline trimming cut 6 bases from V and 7 bases from J; bases unmatched to any gene: 6. The germline gives CDR1 MNHEY, CDR2 SVGAGI. The CDR3 length is 13 residues. In nucleotides, the CDR3 is TGTGCCAGCAGAGACACGACAGGGGGTGGCTACACCTTC. It translates to CASRDTTGGGYTF.

The J gene is TRBJ2-1, the V gene TRBV4-3, with 11 bases identical to TRBD2. Germline V gene data show CDR1 as LGHNA and CDR2 as YSLEER. Trimming at V came to 8 bases and at J to 9 bases, leaving 9 bases not matched to a gene. The CDR3 is 14 amino acids. The CDR3 DNA is TGCGCCAGCGGACAACTAGCGGGAGAGGGTGAGCAGTTCTTC. This gives the protein CASGQLAGEGEQFF.

The chain recombines TRBV12-5 with TRBJ2-2; D tentatively fits TRBD1 or TRBD2 (5 bases each). Germline-derived CDR1 and CDR2 are LGHNT and FRNRAP. The CDR3 has 15 residues. The V and J ends lost 2 bases and 4 bases respectively, with 11 bases between them. CDR3 sequence: CASGLSAGATGELFF. CDR3 coding DNA: TGTGCTAGTGGTTTGAGTGCCGGGGCCACCGGGGAGCTGTTTTTT.

J is TRBJ1-5 and V is TRBV6-1; maybe TRBD1 (5 bases). V lost 4 bases and J 4 bases, leaving 17 bases between the germline ends. Germline V gives CDR1 MNHNS, CDR2 SASEGT. The CDR3 sequence is 16 residues long. CDR3 residues: CASSAQVGFTNQPQHF. The CDR3 nucleotides read TGTGCCAGCAGTGCACAGGTAGGATTCACAAATCAGCCCCAGCATTTT.

In this sample, this clone turned up a few times. The chain joins TRBV9 to TRBJ1-2; D is unresolved. Trimming took 7 bases from V and 8 from J, leaving 15 bases between them. CDR3 length: 12 residues. CDR1 is SGDLS and CDR2 is YYNGEE in the germline V gene. The CDR3 region has the DNA TGTGCCAGCGGTGGAGGGTTCGGCGGCTACACCTTC. Translation: CASGGGFGGYTF.

The gene calls are TRBV18 and TRBJ2-3; D may be TRBD2 (6 bases). Per the germline V gene, CDR1 is KGHSH and CDR2 is LQKENI. This CDR3 spans 13 amino acids. Trimming left V 2 bases short and J 5 bases short, with 8 bases between. The CDR3 protein is CASSPRGGDTQYF. CDR3 nucleotide sequence: TGTGCCAGCTCACCAAGGGGAGGAGATACGCAGTATTTT.

This chain links TRBV18 with TRBJ2-7; TRBD2 matches at 9 bases. The germline gives CDR1 KGHSH, CDR2 LQKENI. This CDR3 is built from 13 residues. With V trimmed by 6 bases and J by 4 bases, 4 bases remained unmatched. CDR3 region: CASSRGLAYEQYF. The DNA for the CDR3 is TGTGCCAGCTCCCGAGGACTAGCGTACGAGCAGTACTTC.

Note on this clone: A read error may account for a junction end that differs from germline. V and J are TRBV18 and TRBJ1-4; the match to TRBD1 covers 8 bases. This CDR3 region has 14 residues. CDR1 and CDR2 (germline): KGHSH, LQKENI. In DNA form, the CDR3 reads TGTGCCAGCTCACTCCGGACAGGGAAAGAAAAATTGTTTTTT. As protein: CASSLRTGKEKLFF.

The chain has TRBV4-1 and TRBJ2-7; tentatively, D is TRBD2 (6 bases). Trimming cost V 3 bases and J 12 bases, with 18 bases left between them. This CDR3 has 13 residues. In germline, CDR1 is MGHRA, CDR2 YSYEKL. The CDR3 protein is CASSQHRKSGPYF. In DNA, the CDR3 is TGCGCCAGCAGCCAGCACAGGAAAAGCGGGCCGTACTTC.

J is TRBJ1-2 and V is TRBV4-3; no firm D call. The CDR3 runs 16 residues. V lost 0 bases and J lost 4, with 15 bases in between. CDR1 and CDR2 from the germline V gene are LGHNA and YSLEER. The CDR3 protein is CASSQDGTGSPYGYTF. DNA of the CDR3: TGCGCCAGCAGCCAAGATGGAACGGGATCTCCCTATGGCTACACCTTC.

The chain has TRBV5-1 and TRBJ2-1, with 7 bases lining up with TRBD2. Germline trimming cut 4 bases from V and 7 bases from J; bases unmatched to any gene: 11. Per the germline V gene, CDR1 is SGHRS and CDR2 is YFSETQ. There are 15 residues in the CDR3. CDR3 region: CASSRIAGAANEQFF. The CDR3 bases are TGCGCCAGCAGCCGGATAGCGGGTGCCGCTAATGAGCAGTTCTTC. The variable domain in full, completed from reference TRBV5-1 and TRBJ2-1, reads KAGVTQTPRYLIKTRGQQVTLSCSPISGHRSVSWYQQTPGQGLQFLFEYFSETQRNKGNFPGRFSGRQFSNSRSEMNVSTLELGDSALYLCASSRIAGAANEQFFGPGTRLTVL.

The genes are TRBV7-2 and TRBJ2-1; TRBD2 is a possible D gene (6 bases). CDR1 SGHTA and CDR2 FQGNSA come from the germline V gene. The CDR3 consists of 13 residues. Deletions cut 8 bases from V and 1 base from J, with 9 bases between. DNA for the CDR3: TGTGCCAGCCAACGGGGGTCCTACAATGAGCAGTTCTTC. Encoded protein: CASQRGSYNEQFF.

CDR3 sequence: CASLTLGGNTEAFF. The CDR3 DNA reads as TGTGCCAGCCTAACCTTAGGAGGGAACACTGAAGCTTTCTTT. The J gene is TRBJ1-1, the V gene TRBV28; no reliable D call. V shed 8 bases and J shed 1 base, with 14 bases lying between them. The CDR3 sequence is 14 residues long. CDR1 is MDHEN, CDR2 SYDVKM, per germline.

J is TRBJ1-1 and V is TRBV4-1, with no clear D. Between the trimmed V and J ends, which lost 8 bases and 7 bases, there was a span of 11 bases. The CDR3 is 11 amino acids. CDR1 and CDR2 from the germline V gene are MGHRA and YSYEKL. In DNA, the CDR3 is TGCGCCAGCGCTTCCGGCCGTGAAGCTTTCTTT. Translating gives CASASGREAFF.

The chain uses TRBV4-3 and TRBJ2-3; possible D gene TRBD2, 7 bases. CDR1 and CDR2 (germline): LGHNA, YSLEER. The CDR3 has 16 residues. V was clipped by 1 base and J by 11 bases, with 22 bases between them. The CDR3 region is CASSQGLIRGDIRQYF. CDR3 coding DNA: TGCGCCAGCAGCCAAGGGCTAATTCGGGGGGACATTAGGCAGTATTTT.

Comment on this clone: One end of the junction fails to match germline, which may point to a read error. The V and J genes are TRBV27 and TRBJ1-2, with 8 bases identical to TRBD1. Germline CDR1 MNHEY, CDR2 SMNVEV (reference sequence). The CDR3 has 13 amino acids. In DNA form, the CDR3 reads TGTGCCAGCGGTTTCGGGACAGGTTCTCGCTACACCTTC. Protein product: CASGFGTGSRYTF.

This clone was recorded only once. J is TRBJ1-2 and V is TRBV6-6, with 9 nucleotides matching TRBD1. V lost 5 bases to trimming and J lost 5 bases; unmatched junction nucleotides: 9. The germline V gene has CDR1 MNHNY and CDR2 SVGAGI (reference sequence). The CDR3 is 15 residues long. Here the CDR3 reads CASSRDRAVLYGYTF. As DNA, the CDR3 is TGTGCCAGCAGTCGGGACAGGGCCGTTTTATATGGCTACACCTTC.

The gene calls are TRBV5-5 and TRBJ2-7, with TRBD1 identical over 7 bases. Germline CDR1 SGHKS, CDR2 YYEKEE (reference sequence). The V segment lost 4 bases and the J segment 2 bases; nucleotides outside the gene matches: 9. The CDR3 covers 15 residues. CDR3: CASSLGQAIAYEQYF. For the CDR3, the DNA is TGTGCCAGCAGCCTCGGACAGGCCATCGCCTACGAGCAGTACTTC. The full variable domain, completed using reference TRBV5-5 and TRBJ2-7, is DAGVTQSPTHLIKTRGQQVTLRCSPISGHKSVSWYQQVLGQGPQFIFQYYEKEERGRGNFPDRFSARQFPNYSSELNVNALLLGDSALYLCASSLGQAIAYEQYFGPGTRLTVT.

This chain joins TRBV25-1 and TRBJ2-5; 9 nucleotides agree with TRBD2. The CDR3 totals 16 residues. Germline V gene data show CDR1 as MGHDK and CDR2 as SYGVNS. After removal of 2 bases from V and 3 bases from J, the junction contained 7 bases not matched to a gene. This CDR3 is CASSEGREGTKETQYF. In DNA form, the CDR3 reads TGTGCCAGCAGTGAAGGGCGGGAGGGGACTAAAGAGACCCAGTACTTC.

This chain uses TRBV2 with TRBJ1-2; D not resolved. CDR1 is SNHLY and CDR2 is FYNNEI in the germline V gene. This CDR3 has 15 amino acids. The germline V and J ends were trimmed by 6 bases and 8 bases, with 22 bases remaining between them. CDR3 in amino acids: CASSRDEGSGSGYTF. CDR3 in DNA: TGTGCCAGCAGCCGAGATGAGGGCAGTGGAAGCGGCTACACCTTC.